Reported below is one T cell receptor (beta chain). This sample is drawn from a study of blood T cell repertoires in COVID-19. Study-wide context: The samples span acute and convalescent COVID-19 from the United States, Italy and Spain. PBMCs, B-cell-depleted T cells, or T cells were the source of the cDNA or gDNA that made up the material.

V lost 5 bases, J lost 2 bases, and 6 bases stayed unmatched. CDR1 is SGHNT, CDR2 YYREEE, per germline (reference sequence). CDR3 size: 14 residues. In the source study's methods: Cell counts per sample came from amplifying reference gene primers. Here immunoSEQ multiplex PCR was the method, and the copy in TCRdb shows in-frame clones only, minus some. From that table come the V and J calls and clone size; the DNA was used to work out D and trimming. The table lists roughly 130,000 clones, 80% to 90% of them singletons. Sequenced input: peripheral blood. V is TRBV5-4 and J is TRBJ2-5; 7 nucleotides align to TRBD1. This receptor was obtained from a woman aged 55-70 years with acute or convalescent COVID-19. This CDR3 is CASSQGTVQETQYF. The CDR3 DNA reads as TGTGCCAGCAGTCAAGGGACAGTTCAAGAGACCCAGTACTTC. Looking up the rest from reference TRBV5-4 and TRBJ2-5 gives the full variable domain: ETGVTQSPTHLIKTRGQQVTLRCSSQSGHNTVSWYQQALGQGPQFIFQYYREEENGRGNFPPRFSGLQFPNYSSELNVNALELDDSALYLCASSQGTVQETQYFGPGTRLLVL.